What follows describes a single T cell receptor beta chain. This entry comes from a study of blood T cell repertoires in COVID-19. Across the whole study: Whether acute or convalescent, the COVID-19 samples came from the United States, Italy and Spain. PBMCs, B-cell-depleted T cells, or T cells were the source of the cDNA or gDNA that made up the material.

Participants' own reports of clinical history determined their cohort assignment. Recovery among Cohort 3 donors was established by two negative PCRs, clearance, or symptom resolution. V lost 5 bases to trimming and J lost 7 bases; unmatched junction nucleotides: 14. CDR1 and CDR2 from the germline V gene are SGHTA and FQGNSA. The CDR3 is made up of 16 amino acids. Profiled with immunoSEQ multiplex PCR; TCRdb holds only in-frame clones, not every one. Of some 150,000 clones in the sample, about four fifths were seen once. The TCR was taken from a man in his forties or fifties who had recovered from COVID-19. The specimen sequenced was PBMCs or T cells enriched from blood (not recorded which). V is TRBV7-2 and J is TRBJ1-2, with 9 nucleotides matching TRBD1. As DNA, the CDR3 is TGTGCCAGCAGCCTTAATCCCCGGGACAGGGACTTTGGCTACACCTTC. This codes for CASSLNPRDRDFGYTF. Based on the CDR3 plus reference TRBV7-2 and TRBJ1-2, the full variable domain is GAGVSQSPSNKVTEKGKDVELRCDPISGHTALYWYRQSLGQGLEFLIYFQGNSAPDKSGLPSDRFSAERTGGSVSTLTIQRTQQEDSAVYLCASSLNPRDRDFGYTFGSGTRLTVV.